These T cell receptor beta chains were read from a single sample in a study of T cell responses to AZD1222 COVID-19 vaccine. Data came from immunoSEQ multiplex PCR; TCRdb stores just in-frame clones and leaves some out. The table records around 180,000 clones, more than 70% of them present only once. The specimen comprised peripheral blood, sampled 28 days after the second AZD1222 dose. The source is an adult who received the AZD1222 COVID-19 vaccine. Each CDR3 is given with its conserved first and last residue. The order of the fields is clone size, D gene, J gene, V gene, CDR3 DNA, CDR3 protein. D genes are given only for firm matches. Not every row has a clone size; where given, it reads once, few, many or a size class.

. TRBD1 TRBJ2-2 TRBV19 TGTGCCAGTAGTAGACAGGGGGCGAACGGGGAGCTGTTTTTT CASSRQGANGELFF
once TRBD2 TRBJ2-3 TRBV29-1 TGCAGCGTTGTACGGCTAGCGGGAGCCCTTGGAGATACGCAGTATTTT CSVVRLAGALGDTQYF
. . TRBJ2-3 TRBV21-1 TGTGCCAGCAGCAGACTGGCGGGTGGCCCAGATACGCAGTATTTT CASSRLAGGPDTQYF
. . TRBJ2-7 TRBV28 TGTGCCAGCAGTTTGGGCAGGGGTTACGAGCAGTACTTC CASSLGRGYEQYF
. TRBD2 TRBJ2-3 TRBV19 TGTGCCAGTAGCAATTCCGGACTAGCGGGAGTTACGCAGTATTTT CASSNSGLAGVTQYF
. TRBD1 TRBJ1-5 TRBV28 TGTGCCAACCAAGGGGGCGCGGGGCAGCCCCAGCATTTT CANQGGAGQPQHF
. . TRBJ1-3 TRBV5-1 TGCGCCAGCAGTCCTGGGGGGCGCTCTGGAAACACCATATATTTT CASSPGGRSGNTIYF
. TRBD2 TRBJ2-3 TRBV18 TGTGCCAGCTCAACCCTCGGACTAGCGGGTTTCACAGATACGCAGTATTTT CASSTLGLAGFTDTQYF
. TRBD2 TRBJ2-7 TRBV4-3 TGCGCCAGCAGCCAACAAGCGGGGAGCTCCTACGAGCAGTACTTC CASSQQAGSSYEQYF
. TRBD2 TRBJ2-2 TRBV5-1 TGCGCCAGCAGCTCGGGGACTAGCGACGCCGGGGAGCTGTTTTTT CASSSGTSDAGELFF
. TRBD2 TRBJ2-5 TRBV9 TGTGCCAGCAGCGTAGGGACTAGCGGCGGGGAGACCCAGTACTTC CASSVGTSGGETQYF
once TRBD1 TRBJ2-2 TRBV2 TGTGCCAGCAGTCAAGGGACAGGGGGCACCGGGGAGCTGTTTTTT CASSQGTGGTGELFF
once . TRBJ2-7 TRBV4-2 TGTGCCAGCAGCCAAGACCCGGGGTGGGTATACGAGCAGTACTTC CASSQDPGWVYEQYF
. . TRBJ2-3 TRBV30 TGTGCCTGGAGCCTTCGCACAGATACGCAGTATTTT CAWSLRTDTQYF
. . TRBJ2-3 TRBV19 TGTGCCAGTAGTATAGGCGGGACTAGCACAGATACGCAGTATTTT CASSIGGTSTDTQYF
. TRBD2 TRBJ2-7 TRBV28 TGTGCCAGCAGTTCCCCCCCGGGAGGGGCATACGAGCAGTACTTC CASSSPPGGAYEQYF
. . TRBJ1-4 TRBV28 TGTGCCAGCGGAGCCCATCAGGGGATGAGTGAAAAACTGTTTTTT CASGAHQGMSEKLFF
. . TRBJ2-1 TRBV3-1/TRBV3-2 TGTGCCAGCAGCCAAGGTACCCGGGACGACAATGAGCAGTTCTTC CASSQGTRDDNEQFF
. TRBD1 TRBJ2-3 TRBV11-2 TGTGCCAGCAGCTTAGATGGGACAGGGGTGGATACGCAGTATTTT CASSLDGTGVDTQYF
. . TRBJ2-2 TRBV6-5 TGTGCCAGCAGTCAGGGACCCCCCGGGGAGCTGTTTTTT CASSQGPPGELFF
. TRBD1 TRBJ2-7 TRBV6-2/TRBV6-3 TGTGCCAGCAGTTACTCCGGGACAGGTTTATCATCCTCCTACGAGCAGTACTTC CASSYSGTGLSSSYEQYF
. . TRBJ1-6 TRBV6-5 TGTGCCAGCAGTTCTGGACAGTCTTATAATTCACCCCTCCACTTT CASSSGQSYNSPLHF
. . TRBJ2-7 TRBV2 TGTGCCAGCAAAACTCAAAGGGGGACCTCAACCTACGAGCAGTACTTC CASKTQRGTSTYEQYF
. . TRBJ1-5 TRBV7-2 TGTGCCAGCAGCCGGACAGCCGATAGCAATCAGCCCCAGCATTTT CASSRTADSNQPQHF
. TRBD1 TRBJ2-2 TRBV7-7 TGTGCTAGCAGCTCCGGACAGGGCAGGGGCGGGGAGCTGTTTTTT CASSSGQGRGGELFF
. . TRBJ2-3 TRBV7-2 TGTGCCAGCAGCTTAGTACAGCCTTCCGATACGCAGTATTTT CASSLVQPSDTQYF
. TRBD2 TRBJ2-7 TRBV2 TGTGCCAGCAGGGGACTAGCGGTGTGGGAGCAGTACTTC CASRGLAVWEQYF
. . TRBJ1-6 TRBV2 TGTGCCAGCAGTGAATTCAGGAATATTAATTCACCCCTCCACTTT CASSEFRNINSPLHF
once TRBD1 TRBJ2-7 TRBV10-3 TGTGCCATCAGTTGGGACAGGGGGACCTCCTACGAGCAGTACTTC CAISWDRGTSYEQYF
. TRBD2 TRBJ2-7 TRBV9 TGTGCCAGCAGCCCGAGACTAGCGGGAGGCTCCTACGAGCAGTACTTC CASSPRLAGGSYEQYF
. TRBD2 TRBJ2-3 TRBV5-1 TGCGCCAGCAGACTAGCGGGTGTTGTGACAGATACGCAGTATTTT CASRLAGVVTDTQYF
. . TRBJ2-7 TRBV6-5 TGTGCCAGCAGTTACTCGTTCCTTTCAGGGTTCGAGCAGTACTTC CASSYSFLSGFEQYF
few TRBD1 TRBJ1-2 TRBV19 TGTGCCAGTACCCAAAGCGGGACAGCCGATTGGGGCTACACCTTC CASTQSGTADWGYTF
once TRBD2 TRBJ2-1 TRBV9 TGTGCCAGCAGCGTAGAGGCGGGAGGGCTAAACAATGAGCAGTTCTTC CASSVEAGGLNNEQFF
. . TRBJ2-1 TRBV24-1 TGTGCCACCAGTGATTTGGGCGGTGGCAATGAGCAGTTCTTC CATSDLGGGNEQFF
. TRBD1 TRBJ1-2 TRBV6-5 TGTGCCAGCAGTCCACGACAGGGACAAGGCTACACCTTC CASSPRQGQGYTF
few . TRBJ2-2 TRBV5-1 TGCGCCAGCAGCTTGGCAGGGCATACCGGGGAGCTGTTTTTT CASSLAGHTGELFF
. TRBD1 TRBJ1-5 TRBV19 TGTGCCAGTAGTCCCGGACAGGGGGGTCAGCCCCAGCATTTT CASSPGQGGQPQHF
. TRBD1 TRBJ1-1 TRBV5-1 TGCGCCAGCAGCTCTACAGGGGATAGGTACACTGAAGCTTTCTTT CASSSTGDRYTEAFF
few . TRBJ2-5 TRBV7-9 TGTGCCAGCAGCTCCCAGTTCGGGGAGACCCAGTACTTC CASSSQFGETQYF
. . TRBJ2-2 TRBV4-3 TGCGCCAGCAGCCAGCAGGGCGGCGGGGAGCTGTTTTTT CASSQQGGGELFF
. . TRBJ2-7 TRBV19 TGTGCCAGTAGTTTTCTGGCAGGGGACTACGAGCAGTACTTC CASSFLAGDYEQYF
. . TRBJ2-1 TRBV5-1 TGCGCCAGCAGAGTGAGGGTGAATGAGCAGTTCTTC CASRVRVNEQFF
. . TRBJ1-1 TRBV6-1 TGTGCCAGCAGTGTAATAGCGGTTACTGAAGCTTTCTTT CASSVIAVTEAFF
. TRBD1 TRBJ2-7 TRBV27 TGTGCCAGCAGTTTATGGTCAGGGGGCGGCCACGAGCAGTACTTC CASSLWSGGGHEQYF
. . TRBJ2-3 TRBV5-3 TGTGCCAGCCTTCCAGATACGCAGTATTTT CASLPDTQYF
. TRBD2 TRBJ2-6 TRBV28 TGTGCCAGCGGGGAGGGTGGCTCTGGGGCCAACGTCCTGACTTTC CASGEGGSGANVLTF
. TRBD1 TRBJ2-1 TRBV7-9 TGTGCCAGCAGCTCGAAGGCGGACAGGGTCGGAAATGAGCAGTTCTTC CASSSKADRVGNEQFF
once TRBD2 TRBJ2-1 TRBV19 TGTGCCAGTAGTATAGTATCTAGCGGGAGGAATCTTGAGCAGTTCTTC CASSIVSSGRNLEQFF
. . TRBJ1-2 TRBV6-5 TGTGCCAGCAGTTACTCCGACAGTAACTATGGCTACACCTTC CASSYSDSNYGYTF
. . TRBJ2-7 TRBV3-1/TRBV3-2 TGTGCCAGCAGCCAAGAGGACGAGCAGTACTTC CASSQEDEQYF
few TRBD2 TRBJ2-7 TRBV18 TGTGCCAGCTCAGCCGACTATAGCGGGAGTGCGGGCGAGCAGTACTTC CASSADYSGSAGEQYF
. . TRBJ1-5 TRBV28 TGTGCCAGCACCACTGGGGCTCAGCCCCAGCATTTT CASTTGAQPQHF
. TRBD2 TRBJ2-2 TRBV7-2 TGTGCCAGCAGCTTCCTAGCGGGAGCTACCGGGGAGCTGTTTTTT CASSFLAGATGELFF
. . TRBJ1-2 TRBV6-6 TGTGCCAGCAGTTACGCGGCCCAAAGCCGGAGCTATGGCTACACCTTC CASSYAAQSRSYGYTF
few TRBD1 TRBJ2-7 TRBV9 TGTGCCAGCAGCGTAGAAGCCGGGACAGTCGTTAGCGAGCAGTACTTC CASSVEAGTVVSEQYF
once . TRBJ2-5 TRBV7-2 TGTGCCAGCAGCCCCTCCTCGGGGACGGAAGCCCAGTACTTC CASSPSSGTEAQYF
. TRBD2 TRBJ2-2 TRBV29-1 TGCAGCGTTGAAGGACTAGCGGAGCCGTACACCGGGGAGCTGTTTTTT CSVEGLAEPYTGELFF
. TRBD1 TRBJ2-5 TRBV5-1 TGCGCCAGCACTTCGGGACAGGTTAAGGAGACCCAGTACTTC CASTSGQVKETQYF
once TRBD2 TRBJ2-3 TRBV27 TGTGCCAGCAGTTTATGGAGGACTAGCGGGACAGATACGCAGTATTTT CASSLWRTSGTDTQYF